These 30 T cell receptor beta chains were all obtained from the same sample, sequenced in a study of T cell repertoires in cytomegalovirus infection. TCRdb recomputed calls from the reads with MiXCR, one row per CDR3 protein. The top ten clones hold over 12% of a sample with around 260,000 distinct CDR3 sequences, roughly 9.1% of them seen once. The sample was PBMCs. These receptors were taken from a human donor in good health (CMV status not recorded). Some clones in this sample may be carry-over from other donors' samples.

There are many counts of this clonotype. The chain has TRBV2 and TRBJ1-2; D gene ambiguous. The CDR3 sequence is 13 residues long. V was cut by 8 bases and J by 1 base, with 11 bases left in between. Looked up from germline, CDR1 is SNHLY and CDR2 is FYNNEI. Here the CDR3 DNA reads TGTGCCAGCTTTGGAGAGTTTAACTATGGCTACACCTTC. It yields the protein CASFGEFNYGYTF.

Ten or more counts support this clonotype. The J gene is TRBJ2-1, the V gene TRBV7-2; 9 bases are a match to TRBD2. The germline V gene has CDR1 SGHTA and CDR2 FQGNSA. After removal of 1 base from V and 5 bases from J, the junction contained 3 bases not matched to a gene. CDR3 size: 15 residues. Here the CDR3 reads CASSLDASGNNEQFF. As DNA, the CDR3 is TGTGCCAGCAGCTTAGACGCTAGCGGGAACAATGAGCAGTTCTTC. Combining the CDR3 with reference TRBV7-2 and TRBJ2-1 gives the whole variable domain GAGVSQSPSNKVTEKGKDVELRCDPISGHTALYWYRQSLGQGLEFLIYFQGNSAPDKSGLPSDRFSAERTGGSVSTLTIQRTQQEDSAVYLCASSLDASGNNEQFFGPGTRLTVL.

A word on this clonotype: A much more abundant neighbour one base away suggests this may be a read error. The chain has TRBV6-2 or TRBV6-3 and TRBJ1-1; possible D gene TRBD1, 5 bases. CDR1 and CDR2 from the germline V gene are MNHEY and SVGEGT. The CDR3 totals 12 residues. Trimming stripped 10 bases from V and 3 bases from J, with 12 bases between. DNA of the CDR3: TGTGCCACCAAACTAGGGGACACTGAAGCTTTCTTT. Its protein is CATKLGDTEAFF.

The chain is built from TRBV29-1 and TRBJ1-2; 7 nucleotides align to TRBD1. The CDR3 has 13 amino acids. Germline V gives CDR1 SQVTM, CDR2 ANQGSEA. The V and J ends lost 3 bases and 5 bases, in that order; junction bases with no gene match: 6. CDR3 DNA: TGCAGCGTTGACCGACAGGGTATTTATGGCTACACCTTC. As protein: CSVDRQGIYGYTF.

This clonotype has just a few counts. The rearrangement links TRBV7-8 to TRBJ2-1; perhaps D is TRBD1 or TRBD2 (5 bases each). Trimming left V 3 bases short and J 6 bases short, with 18 bases between. Germline CDR1 is SGHVS and CDR2 is FQNEAQ. CDR3 length: 16 amino acids. CDR3 loop: CASSLGPIPDVNEQFF. Written as DNA, the CDR3 is TGTGCCAGCAGCTTGGGACCCATCCCCGACGTCAATGAGCAGTTCTTC.

This clonotype was recorded many times. The chain combines TRBV7-3 with TRBJ1-1; no firm D call. The germline gives CDR1 SGHTA, CDR2 FQGTGA. Trimming stripped 3 bases from V and 2 bases from J, with 7 bases between. CDR3 length equals 13 residues. CDR3 sequence (DNA): TGTGCCAGCAGCTTTGGATTCAACACTGAAGCTTTCTTT. This sequence encodes CASSFGFNTEAFF.

This clonotype was counted ten times or more. J is TRBJ2-5 and V is TRBV7-2; no clear D gene. Germline V gene lookup returns CDR1 SGHTA and CDR2 FQGNSA. Between the trimmed V and J ends, which lost 5 bases and 1 base, there was a span of 11 bases. The CDR3 covers 14 residues. The DNA of the CDR3 is TGTGCCAGCAGCCCCGCAGGACCCCAAGAGACCCAGTACTTC. Amino acid sequence: CASSPAGPQETQYF.

There are many counts of this clonotype. The rearrangement uses TRBV4-3 and TRBJ1-2; D unclear. CDR1 is LGHNA and CDR2 is YSLEER in the germline V gene. Between the trimmed V and J ends, which lost 4 bases and 1 base, there was a span of 13 bases. The CDR3 is made up of 15 amino acids. The CDR3 DNA is TGCGCCAGCAGCCCCCTACTCGACGTTAACTATGGCTACACCTTC. It codes for CASSPLLDVNYGYTF.

The chain uses TRBV11-2 and TRBJ2-3; 9 positions agree with TRBD2. This CDR3 is built from 17 residues. The J segment lost 6 bases and the V segment lost 3 bases, leaving 13 bases of the junction unmatched. Germline V lookup: CDR1 SGHAT, CDR2 FQNNGV. CDR3 amino acids: CASSFPPEVAGADTQYF. CDR3 coding DNA: TGTGCCAGCAGCTTTCCCCCTGAAGTAGCGGGAGCCGATACGCAGTATTTT.

This clonotype has a count of ten or more. The V gene is TRBV7-2, the J gene TRBJ1-6; the match to TRBD1 covers 7 bases. Germline-derived CDR1 and CDR2 are SGHTA and FQGNSA. CDR3 size: 14 residues. J was trimmed by 9 bases and V by 8 bases; bases with no gene match: 10. The CDR3 region has the DNA TGTGCCAGCGCTACCGGGACAGAGACTTCACCCCTCCACTTT. Its translation: CASATGTETSPLHF.

This clonotype was detected ten times or more. The J gene is TRBJ1-1, the V gene TRBV7-2; D gene uncertain. The CDR3 runs 14 residues. V was clipped by 5 bases and J by 3 bases, with 13 bases between them. Germline V gene sequence: CDR1 SGHTA, CDR2 FQGNSA. The CDR3 DNA reads as TGTGCCAGCAGCCTTACAGTTCTCTACACTGAAGCTTTCTTT. This translates into CASSLTVLYTEAFF.

This clonotype showed up many times. The chain has TRBV7-2 and TRBJ1-2, with a possible D match to TRBD1 (5 bases). V dropped 1 base and J dropped 7 bases, with 13 bases sitting between them. CDR3 size: 14 residues. Germline V lookup: CDR1 SGHTA, CDR2 FQGNSA. This CDR3 is CASSLESKRGGYTF. CDR3 coding DNA: TGTGCCAGCAGCTTAGAGTCGAAAAGGGGTGGCTACACCTTC.

V usage is TRBV12-3 or TRBV12-4 and J usage is TRBJ1-1, with unresolved D. V was cut by 4 bases and J by 3 bases, with 9 bases left in between. This CDR3 region has 13 residues. The CDR3 bases are TGTGCCAGCAGTTCCGACATTTACACTGAAGCTTTCTTT. Translating it yields CASSSDIYTEAFF.

The chain uses TRBV11-2 and TRBJ2-3; possible D gene TRBD2, 6 bases. The CDR3 runs 14 residues. Germline V gene sequence: CDR1 SGHAT, CDR2 FQNNGV. The V and J ends lost 6 bases and 2 bases respectively, with 12 bases between them. The CDR3 DNA sequence: TGTGCCAGCAGGGGCGGGACTTTCACAGATACGCAGTATTTT. The encoded protein is CASRGGTFTDTQYF.

The table lists this clonotype with many counts. The chain recombines TRBV7-2 with TRBJ1-6; no clear D. Germline loops: CDR1 SGHTA, CDR2 FQGNSA. Trimming removed 6 bases at V and 5 bases at J, with 8 bases between. The CDR3 is 13 amino acids. The CDR3 bases are TGTGCCAGCAGTTCCACAGATAATTCACCCCTCCACTTT. Its protein product is CASSSTDNSPLHF.

This clonotype was detected a few times. The chain recombines TRBV5-3 with TRBJ1-1; D gene unclear. TRBV5-3 is identified as an open reading frame with a role that is uncertain. Trimming took off 8 bases at V and 0 bases at J, with 23 bases between the two ends. The CDR3 is 17 amino acids. DNA of the CDR3: TGTGCCAGCAGCCCGAAGCCGCCCTTGACAATGAACACTGAAGCTTTCTTT. Translated: CASSPKPPLTMNTEAFF.

In its sample, this clonotype was seen many times. The J gene is TRBJ1-2, the V gene TRBV7-2; D may be TRBD1 (5 bases). Germline-derived CDR1 and CDR2 are SGHTA and FQGNSA. Trimming removed 2 bases from V and 4 bases from J, with 11 bases in between. The CDR3 contains 14 residues. CDR3 region: CASSLYGGLYGYTF. DNA of the CDR3: TGTGCCAGCAGCTTATACGGGGGTCTCTATGGCTACACCTTC.

This clonotype has a handful of counts. The CDR3 region is CSASRLAESTDTQYF. The CDR3 nucleotides are TGCAGTGCTAGCAGACTAGCGGAGAGCACAGATACGCAGTATTTT. The rearrangement joins TRBV20-1 to TRBJ2-3, with TRBD2 matching 9 bases. The CDR3 runs to 15 residues. V shed 3 bases and J 0 bases; nucleotides not matched to a gene: 4. Germline loops: CDR1 DFQATT, CDR2 SNEGSKA (reference sequence).

Ten or more counts support this clonotype. V gene TRBV7-2 combines with J gene TRBJ2-5, with 14 positions matching TRBD2. V shed 5 bases and J 5 bases; nucleotides not matched to a gene: 4. Germline CDR1 SGHTA, CDR2 FQGNSA. CDR3 length: 15 residues. In nucleotides, the CDR3 is TGTGCCAGCAGCGGGGGACTAGCGGGGGTGGAGACCCAGTACTTC. Translating gives CASSGGLAGVETQYF.

This clonotype was detected ten times or more. The chain has TRBV28 and TRBJ1-5, with D hard to call. The germline V gene encodes CDR1 MDHEN and CDR2 SYDVKM. Trimming took off 5 bases at V and 2 bases at J, with 19 bases between the two ends. The CDR3 runs 17 residues. The DNA for the CDR3 is TGTGCCAGCAGTCCGGTAACTAGCAGGACGGGCAATCAGCCCCAGCATTTT. The encoded protein is CASSPVTSRTGNQPQHF.

In its sample, this clonotype was seen many times. This sequence joins TRBV28 and TRBJ1-3, with 8 positions matching TRBD1. Losses at the gene ends were 3 bases for V and 4 bases for J; bases not matched to a gene: 5. In germline, CDR1 is MDHEN, CDR2 SYDVKM. The CDR3 is 15 amino acids. The CDR3: CASSLSRGPGNTIYF. In DNA form, the CDR3 reads TGTGCCAGCAGTTTGAGCAGGGGGCCAGGAAACACCATATATTTT. The whole variable domain, filled in from reference TRBV28 and TRBJ1-3, reads DVKVTQSSRYLVKRTGEKVFLECVQDMDHENMFWYRQDPGLGLRLIYFSYDVKMKEKGDIPEGYSVSREKKERFSLILESASTNQTSMYLCASSLSRGPGNTIYFGEGSWLTVV.

This clonotype was seen repeatedly, ten times or more. The V gene is TRBV7-6, the J gene TRBJ2-1, with D perhaps matching TRBD2 (5 bases). Germline V gives CDR1 SGHVS, CDR2 FNYEAQ. The CDR3 extends over 17 amino acids. V was pared by 0 bases and J by 0 bases, with 12 bases between. The CDR3, as DNA: TGTGCCAGCAGCTTAGCCCCACCAACTAGCTCCTACAATGAGCAGTTCTTC. Its translation is CASSLAPPTSSYNEQFF.

This chain joins TRBV7-2 and TRBJ2-1; 12 positions agree with TRBD2. V shed 0 bases, J shed 9 bases, and the junction held 6 bases outside the gene matches. Germline V gene lookup returns CDR1 SGHTA and CDR2 FQGNSA. The CDR3 totals 16 residues. CDR3: CASSLAQTSGGLEQFF. The CDR3 DNA follows: TGTGCCAGCAGCTTAGCGCAGACTAGCGGGGGTCTTGAGCAGTTCTTC.

This clonotype was detected ten times or more. V gene TRBV7-2 combines with J gene TRBJ2-7; maybe TRBD1 (5 bases). The CDR3 extends over 12 amino acids. The V and J ends lost 5 bases and 4 bases respectively, with 9 bases between them. Germline CDR1 SGHTA, CDR2 FQGNSA. Here the CDR3 DNA reads TGTGCCAGCAGCCTCACAGGTTACGAGCAGTACTTC. It translates to CASSLTGYEQYF. The full variable domain, in which reference TRBV7-2 and TRBJ2-7 provide the parts outside the CDR3, is GAGVSQSPSNKVTEKGKDVELRCDPISGHTALYWYRQSLGQGLEFLIYFQGNSAPDKSGLPSDRFSAERTGGSVSTLTIQRTQQEDSAVYLCASSLTGYEQYFGPGTRLTVT.

This clonotype occurred many times. The chain combines TRBV12-3 or TRBV12-4 with TRBJ1-6, with D hard to call. The V gene lost 3 bases and the J gene lost 0 bases, with 9 bases spanning the gap. The CDR3 totals 16 residues. As DNA, the CDR3 is TGTGCCAGCAGTTTTCGGCAGAGCTCCTATAATTCACCCCTCCACTTT. Its translation is CASSFRQSSYNSPLHF.

This clonotype was recorded at least ten times. The chain has TRBV11-3 and TRBJ2-2, with D unresolved. The CDR3 sequence is 15 residues long. Germline V gene data show CDR1 as SGHNT and CDR2 as YENEEA. The germline V and J ends were trimmed by 7 bases and 3 bases, with 15 bases remaining between them. This CDR3 reads CASMKGRRDTGELFF. The CDR3 DNA follows: TGTGCCAGCATGAAGGGCCGCCGGGACACCGGGGAGCTGTTTTTT. The full variable domain, its missing parts supplied by reference TRBV11-3 and TRBJ2-2, is EAGVVQSPRYKIIEKKQPVAFWCNPISGHNTLYWYLQNLGQGPELLIRYENEEAVDDSQLPKDRFSAERLKGVDSTLKIQPAELGDSAVYLCASMKGRRDTGELFFGEGSRLTVL.

The chain joins TRBV5-5 to TRBJ2-5; D unclear. The CDR3 spans 14 residues. CDR1 and CDR2 from the germline V gene are SGHKS and YYEKEE (reference sequence). Between the trimmed V and J ends, which lost 0 bases and 4 bases, there was a span of 10 bases. CDR3 bases: TGTGCCAGCAGCTTGGCCCCGGAAGGAGAGACCCAGTACTTC. Its translation: CASSLAPEGETQYF.

This clonotype was seen only a few times. The chain uses TRBV28 and TRBJ2-7, with TRBD1 matching over 7 bases. With 7 bases clipped from V and 4 bases from J, the junction kept 10 bases outside the gene matches. This CDR3 comprises 14 residues. Germline CDR1 MDHEN, CDR2 SYDVKM. The CDR3 DNA reads as TGTGCCAGCATCCCCTCCGGGACAGTTTACGAGCAGTACTTC. Translating gives CASIPSGTVYEQYF.

The DNA of the CDR3 is TGTGCCAGCAGCTTACTAATAGATAGCGGGAAGGAGCAGTACTTC. Translating it yields CASSLLIDSGKEQYF. The chain combines TRBV7-2 with TRBJ2-7; TRBD2 matches at 8 bases. V lost 2 bases to trimming and J lost 7 bases; unmatched junction nucleotides: 10. Germline CDR1 reads SGHTA; CDR2 reads FQGNSA. This CDR3 contains 15 residues.

This clonotype came up many times. J is TRBJ1-2 and V is TRBV28, with D possibly matching TRBD1 (5 bases). Germline V gene data show CDR1 as MDHEN and CDR2 as SYDVKM. The CDR3 contains 13 residues. The V end lost 5 bases, the J end lost 7 bases, and 14 bases lay between the germline ends. This CDR3 reads CASSPGDFGGYTF. The CDR3 nucleotides are TGTGCCAGCAGTCCGGGGGATTTTGGTGGCTACACCTTC.